The clone carrying this T cell receptor beta chain was seen once. The entry originates in a study of blood T cell repertoires in COVID-19. The table came from immunoSEQ multiplex PCR; TCRdb's copy has only in-frame clones and leaves some out. Among over 200,000 clones listed, roughly 80% were seen once. Germline CDR1 is SGDLS and CDR2 is YYNGEE. V was clipped by 6 bases and J by 0 bases, with 10 bases between them. This CDR3 is 15 amino acids long. The sequence was collected from a human donor in a cohort sampled during active COVID-19. The chain combines TRBV9 with TRBJ2-6, with D possibly TRBD2 on 5 matching bases. Sequenced sample: peripheral blood. CDR3 DNA: TGTGCCAGCACCAAAAGCGGCTCTGGGGCCAACGTCCTGACTTTC. Translated: CASTKSGSGANVLTF.